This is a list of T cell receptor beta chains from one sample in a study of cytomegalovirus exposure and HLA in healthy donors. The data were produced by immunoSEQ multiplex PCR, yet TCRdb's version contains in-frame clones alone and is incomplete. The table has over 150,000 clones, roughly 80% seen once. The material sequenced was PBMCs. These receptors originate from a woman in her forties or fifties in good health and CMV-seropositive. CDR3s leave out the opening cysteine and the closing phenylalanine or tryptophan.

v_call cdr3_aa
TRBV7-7 ASSLGTSNEQF
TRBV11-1 ASSLRDRGIYEQY
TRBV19 ASSIARDSSEQY
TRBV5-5 ASSTDRGAGNTIY
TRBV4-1 ASSLTPAQGNYGYT
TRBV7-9 ASSPTSGGFYEQY
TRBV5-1 ASSSQGTGNTIY
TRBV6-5 ASTSGREKLF
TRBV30 AWSDRVTGELF
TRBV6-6 ASSRGAGANVLT
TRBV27 ASTLSDSRNSPLH
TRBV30 ASERAGDTQY
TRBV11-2 ASSLDPGGRQF
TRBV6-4 ASSYGLRGGYGYT
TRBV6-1 ASSLDRGRTEAF
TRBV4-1 ASSQPGQGFYEQY
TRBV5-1 ASSTGTGVTEAF
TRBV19 ASSDRGAGTDTQY
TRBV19 ASQQGVNEKLF
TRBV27 ASPGTSVFYEQY
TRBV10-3 AISWRGNTEAF
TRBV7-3 ASSPGGAFGTQY
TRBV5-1 ASSLSIGTGVTDTQY
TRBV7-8 ARSLDSWTRALSTDTQY
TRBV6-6 ASFVGGRTEAF
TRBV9 ASSVDVGRASGVYTDTQY
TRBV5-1 ASSLALAGGSQETQY
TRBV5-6 ASSLSLVAGPSETQY
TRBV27 ASSFSRAPYNEQF
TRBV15 ATSRDQFRGTDTQY
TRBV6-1 ASRLTGSSYNEQF
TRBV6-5 ASSYGTTGANVLT
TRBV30 AWSSGGSNQPQH
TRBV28 ASSRDRGRIETQY
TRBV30 AWSVKGQSNYT
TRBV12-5 ASGLADISNQPQH
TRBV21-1 ASIPGQANEKLF
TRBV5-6 ASSIRTGGWSETQY
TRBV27 ASSLAASYNEQF
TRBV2 ASSPVGGQFRSPLH
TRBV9 ASSAQTGGTEAF
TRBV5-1 ASSFSPGSNSPLH
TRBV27 ASSLQWGYEQY
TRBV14 ASSQELPRGNEKLF
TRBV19 ASSSPRDSSYEQY
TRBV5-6 ASSLDGQETQY
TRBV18 ASSPPYRGGSYEQY
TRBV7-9 ASSSGQGNGYT